The 21 T cell receptor beta chains below all came from one sample that was sequenced in a study of T cells in tuberculosis (dated by TCRdb to 2016 to 2019). The library was generated by the immunoSEQ multiplex PCR assay. TCRdb holds this immuneACCESS table with in-frame rearrangements only. Some clones are missing; in checked studies, unresolved V genes explain under half, and the rest has no known cause. The sample table lists 30,000 to 40,000 clones, around 96% of them with a count of one. The ten biggest clones cover 6.2% of the sample. Specimen: PBMCs. The receptors were sampled from a donor aged 10 to 29 with latent tuberculosis or without tuberculosis infection.

Only one count was recorded for this clone. This chain connects TRBV7-6 to TRBJ1-1, with D unclear. V was shortened by 3 bases and J by 1 base, with 15 bases between the two germline ends. Germline CDR1 SGHVS, CDR2 FNYEAQ. The CDR3 contains 16 residues. CDR3 nucleotide sequence: TGTGCCAGCAGCTTTGGTGGGCTTCGGGGGAACACTGAAGCTTTCTTT. This translates into CASSFGGLRGNTEAFF.

This clone was found once. The chain carries TRBV5-1 and TRBJ1-4, with a tentative D call TRBD1 (5 bases). Germline CDR1 is SGHRS and CDR2 is YFSETQ. V lost 4 bases and J 8 bases, leaving 12 bases between the germline ends. The CDR3 sequence is 13 residues long. CDR3 loop: CASSGAGLEKLFF. CDR3 DNA: TGCGCCAGCAGCGGGGCAGGGCTGGAAAAACTGTTTTTT.

This clone was seen a single time. In nucleotides, the CDR3 is TGTGCCAGCAGCCCCGGAGCCAAAAACATTCAGTACTTC. Protein: CASSPGAKNIQYF. The rearrangement links TRBV2 to TRBJ2-4; D is ambiguous. The CDR3 contains 13 residues. The germline V gene has CDR1 SNHLY and CDR2 FYNNEI. V was shortened by 6 bases and J by 0 bases, with 6 bases between the two germline ends.

This chain connects TRBV5-1 to TRBJ1-1; D gene uncertain. With 8 bases removed from V and 4 bases from J, the gap between germline ends came to 15 bases. The CDR3 length is 13 residues. Germline-derived CDR1 and CDR2 are SGHRS and YFSETQ. In DNA form, the CDR3 reads TGCGCCAGTTACCAGCCCGGGAGCACTGAAGCTTTCTTT. Its translation is CASYQPGSTEAFF.

The chain links TRBV7-2 to TRBJ2-7; the D gene is possibly TRBD1 (6 bases). V was clipped by 5 bases and J by 2 bases, with 13 bases between them. CDR1 and CDR2 from the germline V gene are SGHTA and FQGNSA. CDR3 size: 14 residues. The CDR3 loop reads CASSGEPGAYEQYF. In DNA, the CDR3 is TGTGCCAGCAGCGGTGAACCAGGGGCCTACGAGCAGTACTTC. Variable domain in full (rest from reference TRBV7-2 and TRBJ2-7): GAGVSQSPSNKVTEKGKDVELRCDPISGHTALYWYRQSLGQGLEFLIYFQGNSAPDKSGLPSDRFSAERTGGSVSTLTIQRTQQEDSAVYLCASSGEPGAYEQYFGPGTRLTVT.

The V and J genes are TRBV7-2 and TRBJ1-5; weak D call: TRBD1 (5 bases). Trimming cost V 5 bases and J 0 bases, with 11 bases left between them. The germline V gene has CDR1 SGHTA and CDR2 FQGNSA. CDR3 length equals 15 residues. The CDR3 spells CASSRQLNSNQPQHF. In nucleotides, the CDR3 is TGTGCCAGCAGCCGACAGTTGAATAGCAATCAGCCCCAGCATTTT. The variable domain in full, with the rest retrieved from reference TRBV7-2 and TRBJ1-5, is GAGVSQSPSNKVTEKGKDVELRCDPISGHTALYWYRQSLGQGLEFLIYFQGNSAPDKSGLPSDRFSAERTGGSVSTLTIQRTQQEDSAVYLCASSRQLNSNQPQHFGDGTRLSIL.

The chain is built from TRBV5-6 and TRBJ1-2; D unclear. Per germline, CDR1 SGHDT and CDR2 YYEEEE. V dropped 4 bases and J dropped 2 bases, with 24 bases sitting between them. This CDR3 spans 18 amino acids. CDR3 sequence reads: CASSPGNGLGVVNYGYTF. CDR3 nucleotide sequence: TGTGCCAGCAGCCCCGGAAACGGGCTGGGAGTGGTGAACTATGGCTACACCTTC. The whole variable domain, remainder taken from reference TRBV5-6 and TRBJ1-2, is DAGVTQSPTHLIKTRGQQVTLRCSPKSGHDTVSWYQQALGQGPQFIFQYYEEEERQRGNFPDRFSGHQFPNYSSELNVNALLLGDSALYLCASSPGNGLGVVNYGYTFGSGTRLTVV.

V usage is TRBV9 and J usage is TRBJ2-2; D is ambiguous. V lost 1 base, J lost 0 bases, and 4 bases lay in between. From germline, CDR1 is SGDLS and CDR2 YYNGEE. The CDR3 is 14 amino acids. The CDR3 loop is CASSVSSNTGELFF. For the CDR3, the DNA is TGTGCCAGCAGCGTAAGCTCGAACACCGGGGAGCTGTTTTTT.

V gene TRBV6-5 combines with J gene TRBJ2-1, with TRBD1 matching 10 bases. The CDR3 sequence is 13 residues long. V dropped 2 bases and J dropped 10; count of bases not matched to a gene: 2. The V gene's germline CDR1 is MNHEY and CDR2 SVGAGI. The CDR3 protein is CASSYGTGDEQFF. CDR3 sequence (DNA): TGTGCCAGCAGTTACGGGACAGGGGACGAGCAGTTCTTC.

This clone was detected only once. This rearrangement joins TRBV6-1 to TRBJ2-3; 8 nucleotides agree with TRBD2. The germline CDR1 and CDR2 sequences are MNHNS and SASEGT. J gave up 3 bases and V 7 bases, and 6 bases lay outside the gene matches. This CDR3 is 14 amino acids long. The DNA for the CDR3 is TGTGCCAGCACCCTGGGACTAGAAACAGATACGCAGTATTTT. It translates to CASTLGLETDTQYF.

J is TRBJ2-7 and V is TRBV18, with D possibly matching TRBD1 (5 bases). The CDR3 runs to 13 residues. Germline CDR1 is KGHSH and CDR2 is LQKENI. Deletions cut 6 bases from V and 4 bases from J, with 13 bases between. CDR3 protein: CASSPGASYEQYF. The CDR3 nucleotides read TGTGCCAGCTCCCCTGGGGCGAGTTACGAGCAGTACTTC.

V and J are TRBV5-6 and TRBJ2-5; 9 bases fit TRBD1. Germline CDR1 and CDR2: SGHDT and YYEEEE. The CDR3 totals 15 residues. V lost 4 bases, J lost 1 base, and 5 bases stayed unmatched. CDR3: CASSDGTGTQETQYF. In DNA form, the CDR3 reads TGTGCCAGCAGCGACGGGACAGGGACCCAAGAGACCCAGTACTTC. Drawing the rest from reference TRBV5-6 and TRBJ2-5, the complete variable domain is DAGVTQSPTHLIKTRGQQVTLRCSPKSGHDTVSWYQQALGQGPQFIFQYYEEEERQRGNFPDRFSGHQFPNYSSELNVNALLLGDSALYLCASSDGTGTQETQYFGPGTRLLVL.

The chain links TRBV5-1 to TRBJ2-1, with D perhaps matching TRBD1 (5 bases). From germline, CDR1 is SGHRS and CDR2 YFSETQ. V was cut by 2 bases and J by 9 bases, with 9 bases left in between. CDR3 size: 12 residues. CDR3 coding DNA: TGCGCCAGCAGCTTTCAGGGTACTGAGCAGTTCTTC. This translates into CASSFQGTEQFF.

This clone was observed a single time. The CDR3 bases are TGTGCCAGCAGCTTCCTACAGACTAGCCGGCAGACCCAGTACTTC. This gives the protein CASSFLQTSRQTQYF. This rearrangement joins TRBV5-6 to TRBJ2-5; TRBD2 agrees at 7 bases. The ends lost 2 bases at V and 6 bases at J; junction bases unmatched: 10. CDR1 and CDR2 (germline): SGHDT, YYEEEE. The CDR3 totals 15 residues.

The rearrangement joins TRBV2 to TRBJ1-5; D might be TRBD1 (6 bases). There are 16 residues in the CDR3. Germline V CDR1 and CDR2: SNHLY, FYNNEI. V was trimmed by 4 bases and J by 0 bases, leaving 13 bases between them. CDR3 sequence reads: CASSGETGDSNQPQHF. The CDR3 coding sequence is TGTGCCAGCAGTGGGGAGACAGGAGATAGCAATCAGCCCCAGCATTTT.

Details on this clone: At one end, the junction sequence differs from germline, possibly due to a read error. This chain links TRBV5-4 with TRBJ2-7; tentative D call: TRBD1 (7 bases). This CDR3 contains 15 residues. Germline values: CDR1 SGHNT, CDR2 YYREEE (reference sequence). CDR3 loop: CASSLGAGGGYEQYF. CDR3 nucleotides: TGTGCCAGTAGCTTGGGGGCAGGGGGAGGCTACGAGCAGTACTTC.

The J gene is TRBJ1-1, the V gene TRBV5-1; D is undetermined. Germline V gene lookup returns CDR1 SGHRS and CDR2 YFSETQ. The CDR3 runs to 13 residues. V was trimmed by 1 base and J by 1 base, leaving 5 bases between them. The CDR3 DNA follows: TGCGCCAGCAGCTTGCTCTGGAACACTGAAGCTTTCTTT. Its translation: CASSLLWNTEAFF.

This chain connects TRBV19 to TRBJ2-7; 8 positions agree with TRBD2. Germline V lookup: CDR1 LNHDA, CDR2 SQIVND (reference sequence). The CDR3 length is 14 residues. Trimming at V came to 10 bases and at J to 1 base, leaving 9 bases not matched to a gene. The CDR3 sequence is CATSSGGASYEQYF. DNA of the CDR3: TGTGCCACCTCCAGCGGGGGAGCATCCTACGAGCAGTACTTC.

The CDR3 nucleotides read TGTGCCAGCAGCCAAAGACTAGCGGGGGGGTCTGCCTACGAGCAGTACTTC. Its translation: CASSQRLAGGSAYEQYF. The J gene is TRBJ2-7, the V gene TRBV4-2; 14 nucleotides agree with TRBD2. This CDR3 region has 17 residues. From germline, CDR1 is LGHNA and CDR2 YNFKEQ. V trimming: 2 bases; J trimming: 2 bases; junction bases outside the gene matches: 5.

The chain links TRBV25-1 to TRBJ1-2; D uncertain. Germline V gene lookup returns CDR1 MGHDK and CDR2 SYGVNS. V was pared by 5 bases and J by 1 base, with 11 bases between. This CDR3 has 14 amino acids. CDR3 sequence reads: CASSFGGLNYGYTF. The CDR3 DNA reads TGTGCCAGCAGTTTCGGAGGGCTTAACTATGGCTACACCTTC.

This chain links TRBV2 with TRBJ2-3, with 8 bases lining up with TRBD1. V lost 6 bases to trimming and J lost 0 bases; unmatched junction nucleotides: 5. From germline, CDR1 is SNHLY and CDR2 FYNNEI. This CDR3 contains 15 residues. For the CDR3, the DNA is TGTGCCAGCAGGACGACAGGGGCCAGCACAGATACGCAGTATTTT. Residues: CASRTTGASTDTQYF.